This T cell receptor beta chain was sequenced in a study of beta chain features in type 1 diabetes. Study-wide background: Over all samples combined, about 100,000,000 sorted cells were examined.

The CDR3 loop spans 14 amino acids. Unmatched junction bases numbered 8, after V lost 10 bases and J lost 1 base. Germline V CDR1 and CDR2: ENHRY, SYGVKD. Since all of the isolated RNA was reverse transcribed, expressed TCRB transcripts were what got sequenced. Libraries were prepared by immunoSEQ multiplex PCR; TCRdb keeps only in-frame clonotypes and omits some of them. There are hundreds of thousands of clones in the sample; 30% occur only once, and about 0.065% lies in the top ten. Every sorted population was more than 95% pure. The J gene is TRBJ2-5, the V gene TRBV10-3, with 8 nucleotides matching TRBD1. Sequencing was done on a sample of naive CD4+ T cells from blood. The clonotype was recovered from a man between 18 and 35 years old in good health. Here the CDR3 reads CATLRDRSQETQYF. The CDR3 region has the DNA TGTGCCACCCTCCGGGACAGGTCCCAAGAGACCCAGTACTTC.